Sequencing of this T cell receptor (beta chain) was carried out in a study of blood T cell repertoires in COVID-19. Looking at the study overall: Material from acute and convalescent COVID-19 was sourced from the United States, Italy and Spain. Sources were T cells, B-cell-depleted T cells, or PBMCs; the material itself was cDNA or gDNA.

Those who participated ranged in age from roughly 18 to 89 years and resided in about two dozen US areas. The J segment lost 7 bases and the V segment lost 5 bases, leaving 10 bases of the junction unmatched. The CDR3 consists of 17 residues. CDR1 and CDR2 from the germline V gene are LNHDA and SQIVND (reference sequence). Clones were read by immunoSEQ multiplex PCR, and TCRdb kept only the in-frame ones, dropping some. This table has hundreds of thousands of clones, approximately 86% appearing once. The rearrangement uses TRBV19 and TRBJ2-2, with TRBD2 matching 13 bases. The source is a woman in her 30s who had recovered from COVID-19. Sequenced sample: PBMCs or T cells enriched from blood (not recorded which). The CDR3 DNA follows: TGTGCCAGTAGTGGACTAGCGGGAGTGTCAGCAGACGGGGAGCTGTTTTTT. Its translation is CASSGLAGVSADGELFF.